A selection of T cell receptor beta chains follows, all from one sample in a study of T cell clusters in autoimmune cytopenias. TCRdb re-called the multiplex PCR reads, yielding one record per CDR3 amino acid sequence without DNA. The sample has 9,500 to 12,000 distinct CDR3 sequences; the top ten hold about 32%. These data were also reused for a study on T cell repertoires in aging, cancer and after chemotherapy.

Material for sequencing was peripheral blood. The source is a human donor in good health. The CDR3 runs from the conserved cysteine through the conserved F or W. Fields, in order: clone size, V gene, J gene, CDR3 protein. Only some rows state a clone size, as once, few, many or a class for expanded clones.

.	TRBV24-1	TRBJ2-2	CATSDPGQPTGELFF
.	TRBV19	TRBJ1-5	CASSIVSYDQPQHF
medium-sized	TRBV19	TRBJ2-1	CASSWVGAYNEQFF
.	TRBV7-3	TRBJ1-2	CASSGLGDYGYTF
.	TRBV19	TRBJ2-1	CASRFSGIYSEQFF
.	TRBV7-2	TRBJ2-5	CASSLVWETQYF
.	TRBV19	TRBJ1-1	CASSMGIRNSEAFF
.	TRBV18	TRBJ1-6	CASSPNGQFYNSPLHF
.	TRBV19	TRBJ2-3	CASSTPSPNTQYF
.	TRBV6-5	TRBJ2-5	CASSYMGGESYEQYF
medium-sized	TRBV29-1	TRBJ2-7	CSVGTDLSYEQYF
.	TRBV5-4	TRBJ1-1	CASSSNSNQAFF
.	TRBV6-1	TRBJ1-4	CASSRSNEKLFF
.	TRBV30	TRBJ2-1	CAGADRDEQFF
.	TRBV19	TRBJ2-1	CASSKIDNEQFF
.	TRBV19	TRBJ1-1	CASVSKGRTEAFF
medium-sized	TRBV19	TRBJ2-1	CASSMTASYNEQFF
.	TRBV5-4	TRBJ2-5	CASSPTGGWEETQYF
.	TRBV19	TRBJ2-7	CASSITHRSTYEQYF
.	TRBV19	TRBJ2-7	CASRYRGATGEQYF
.	TRBV12-3/TRBV12-4	TRBJ2-7	CASSFGLGQGGLYEQYF
.	TRBV6-1	TRBJ2-1	CASSYSGDEQFF
.	TRBV30	TRBJ2-5	CAWNSGGKAQYF
.	TRBV5-1	TRBJ1-4	CASSLEGPPNSRYRFF
.	TRBV19	TRBJ1-2	CASSMDGINYGYTF
.	TRBV6-5	TRBJ2-6	CASSLPGSTGANVLTF
large	TRBV5-5	TRBJ2-2	CASSLIPNTGELFF
.	TRBV19	TRBJ1-5	CASTAGQYHQPQHF
.	TRBV27	TRBJ2-7	CASSFASGHYEQYF
medium-sized	TRBV11-1	TRBJ2-2	CASSTFVAGGFTGELFF
medium-sized	TRBV29-1	TRBJ2-3	CSVGAGTSGRSTDTQYF
.	TRBV30	TRBJ1-5	CAWDRAGQPQHF
.	TRBV30	TRBJ1-5	CAWSSGVGTNQPQHF